The 17 T cell receptor beta chains in this list originate from one sample, sequenced in a study of technical replicates of blood from several donors. The protocol was immunoSEQ multiplex PCR, while the TCRdb copy is restricted to in-frame clones and leaves out a portion. Among tens of thousands of clones listed, 94% were seen once. Sequenced: T cells isolated from PBMCs. These receptors were obtained from a human donor in good health.

J is TRBJ2-3 and V is TRBV5-4; 8 bases match TRBD2. CDR3 length: 15 amino acids. J gave up 2 bases and V 2 bases, and 4 bases lay outside the gene matches. The germline V gene encodes CDR1 SGHNT and CDR2 YYREEE (reference sequence). The CDR3 region has the DNA TGTGCCAGCAGCTTCGGGGGGGTAAACACAGATACGCAGTATTTT. Encoded protein: CASSFGGVNTDTQYF.

The J gene is TRBJ2-7, the V gene TRBV29-1; the match to TRBD1 covers 8 bases. Unmatched junction bases numbered 9, after V lost 4 bases and J lost 4 bases. Germline V lookup: CDR1 SQVTM, CDR2 ANQGSEA. CDR3 length: 14 amino acids. The CDR3 DNA follows: TGCAGCGTTGGGTCCAGGGGGCAACGGTACGAGCAGTACTTC. This codes for CSVGSRGQRYEQYF.

The chain has TRBV5-4 and TRBJ1-1; TRBD1 aligns across 7 bases. V lost 0 bases and J lost 4; bases outside the gene matches: 3. The length of the CDR3 is 14 residues. Per the germline V gene, CDR1 is SGHNT and CDR2 is YYREEE (reference sequence). The CDR3 bases are TGTGCCAGCAGCTTGGTGACAGGGTCCACTGAAGCTTTCTTT. This encodes CASSLVTGSTEAFF.

This CDR3 reads CSAGTANEQFF. The CDR3, as DNA: TGCAGTGCTGGGACTGCCAATGAGCAGTTCTTC. This rearrangement joins TRBV20-1 to TRBJ2-1; possible D gene TRBD2, 6 bases. Trimming removed 5 bases at V and 6 bases at J, with 8 bases between. The CDR3 covers 11 residues. Germline V gene data show CDR1 as DFQATT and CDR2 as SNEGSKA (reference sequence).

The rearrangement uses TRBV4-1 and TRBJ2-7; the D gene is possibly TRBD2 (5 bases). This CDR3 is 13 amino acids long. V gave up 0 bases and J gave up 3 bases, with 6 bases separating them. Germline CDR1 MGHRA, CDR2 YSYEKL. CDR3 sequence (DNA): TGCGCCAGCAGCCAAGATCGGGGCTACGAGCAGTACTTC. As protein: CASSQDRGYEQYF.

V gene TRBV6-5 combines with J gene TRBJ2-5; possibly TRBD2 for D (6 bases). In germline, CDR1 is MNHEY, CDR2 SVGAGI. Trimming cost V 1 base and J 5 bases, with 11 bases left between them. The CDR3 spans 14 residues. DNA of the CDR3: TGTGCCAGCAGTTACTTTTCCGGAGGGGAGACCCAGTACTTC. Amino acid sequence: CASSYFSGGETQYF.

This chain connects TRBV4-1 to TRBJ1-2, with no clear D. The germline CDR1 and CDR2 sequences are MGHRA and YSYEKL. This CDR3 is built from 16 residues. V was trimmed by 5 bases and J by 4 bases, leaving 20 bases between them. The CDR3 here is CASSSSRQRMIYGYTF. DNA for the CDR3: TGCGCCAGCAGCTCTTCGAGGCAGAGGATGATCTATGGCTACACCTTC.

The J gene is TRBJ2-1, the V gene TRBV4-1; no definite D call. The CDR3 spans 16 residues. Germline CDR1 and CDR2: MGHRA and YSYEKL. The V gene lost 1 base and the J gene lost 2 bases, with 12 bases spanning the gap. The CDR3 DNA reads as TGCGCCAGCAGCCAAGCAGGCTCGGTTACCTACAATGAGCAGTTCTTC. The encoded protein is CASSQAGSVTYNEQFF.

CDR3 protein: CASSFFRIRDKANYGYTF. In DNA, the CDR3 is TGTGCCAGCAGTTTCTTTCGTATTCGGGACAAAGCTAACTATGGCTACACCTTC. The V and J genes are TRBV28 and TRBJ1-2; D is perhaps TRBD1 (6 bases). The CDR3 spans 18 residues. Germline assignment: CDR1 MDHEN and CDR2 SYDVKM. V gave up 3 bases and J gave up 0 bases, with 20 bases separating them.

This clone was observed once. The chain employs TRBV5-4 and TRBJ2-5, with 10 positions matching TRBD2. V lost 1 base and J lost 4; bases outside the gene matches: 4. Germline CDR1 is SGHNT and CDR2 is YYREEE (reference sequence). There are 15 residues in the CDR3. CDR3 sequence: CASSLKRGGLETQYF. The DNA for the CDR3 is TGTGCCAGCAGCTTGAAGCGGGGGGGCCTAGAGACCCAGTACTTC.

This chain joins TRBV7-9 and TRBJ2-3; 10 bases are a match to TRBD2. V shed 5 bases, J shed 1 base, and the junction held 3 bases outside the gene matches. The V gene's germline CDR1 is SEHNR and CDR2 FQNEAQ (reference sequence). The CDR3 runs to 15 residues. DNA of the CDR3: TGTGCCAGCAGCCGTGGGACTAGCGGCACAGATACGCAGTATTTT. It encodes CASSRGTSGTDTQYF. Filled out from reference TRBV7-9 and TRBJ2-3, the complete variable domain reads DTGVSQNPRHKITKRGQNVTFRCDPISEHNRLYWYRQTLGQGPEFLTYFQNEAQLEKSRLLSDRFSAERPKGSFSTLEIQRTEQGDSAMYLCASSRGTSGTDTQYFGPGTRLTVL.

This chain connects TRBV5-4 to TRBJ2-1, with D possibly being TRBD2 (6 bases). Germline V CDR1 and CDR2: SGHNT, YYREEE (reference sequence). Trimming cost V 9 bases and J 1 base, with 14 bases left between them. The CDR3 contains 14 residues. The CDR3 spells CATLEAGSYNEQFF. The DNA of the CDR3 is TGTGCCACCTTGGAGGCGGGATCCTACAATGAGCAGTTCTTC.

The chain has TRBV29-1 and TRBJ2-4; the D gene is possibly TRBD2 (6 bases). Germline CDR1 SQVTM, CDR2 ANQGSEA. V dropped 5 bases and J dropped 0 bases, with 14 bases sitting between them. The length of the CDR3 is 15 residues. CDR3 region: CSVRSGSLAKNIQYF. For the CDR3, the DNA is TGCAGCGTTAGGAGCGGGTCTCTAGCCAAAAACATTCAGTACTTC.

The chain links TRBV2 to TRBJ1-2, with TRBD1 matching over 8 bases. The germline CDR1 and CDR2 sequences are SNHLY and FYNNEI. This CDR3 is 12 amino acids long. The V segment lost 4 bases and the J segment 7 bases; nucleotides outside the gene matches: 2. The CDR3 loop is CASSVRGPGYTF. The CDR3 region has the DNA TGTGCCAGCAGTGTCAGGGGGCCTGGCTACACCTTC.

The rearrangement joins TRBV28 to TRBJ2-3, with D perhaps matching TRBD2 (5 bases). CDR3 length: 15 residues. V lost 4 bases to trimming and J lost 4 bases, with 15 bases between them. CDR1 MDHEN and CDR2 SYDVKM come from the germline V gene. CDR3 loop: CASSSRGRVPDTQYF. DNA of the CDR3: TGTGCCAGCAGTTCAAGAGGGAGAGTTCCAGATACGCAGTATTTT.

The chain is built from TRBV18 and TRBJ2-2; 12 bases are shared with TRBD1. Germline V lookup: CDR1 KGHSH, CDR2 LQKENI. Trimming removed 5 bases from V and 7 bases from J; junction bases left unmatched: 8. The CDR3 contains 16 residues. The CDR3 reads CASSLPGQGANGELFF. The CDR3 DNA reads TGTGCCAGCTCATTGCCGGGACAGGGGGCAAACGGGGAGCTGTTTTTT.

The rearrangement links TRBV5-1 to TRBJ1-2; TRBD1 matches at 7 bases. Germline CDR1 SGHRS, CDR2 YFSETQ. Trimming took 0 bases from V and 4 from J; bases not matched to a gene: 15. CDR3 length: 18 amino acids. The CDR3 spells CASSLGGRGYRGSYGYTF. The CDR3 DNA reads TGCGCCAGCAGCTTGGGGGGGAGAGGGTACAGGGGCAGCTATGGCTACACCTTC.